This T cell receptor beta chain was identified in a study of blood T cells in healthy people across ages. Regarding the study as a whole: The study could not conclusively compare naive and antigen-experienced cells, given its unsorted PBMCs. Among T cells, TCR beta diversity per million cells dropped roughly linearly as age rose. The long-lived group displayed more naive CD4+ cells, plus higher diversity, than the aged donors did.

About this clonotype: Its target is unknown.

Primers used in a second PCR of roughly 6 to 11 cycles were a sample-barcoded 5' primer and a J-beta primer mix. Using its own MiXCR run on the 5' RACE reads, TCRdb lists one record per CDR3 protein. The sample lists approximately 600,000 distinct CDR3 sequences, approximately 50% seen once, with about two fifths in the top ten. Germline V lookup: CDR1 DFQATT, CDR2 SNEGSKA (reference sequence). The CDR3 spans 13 residues. V gave up 5 bases and J gave up 10 bases; unmatched junction bases: 10. The receptor was isolated from a man in his fifties or sixties in good health. Sequencing input: blood. The genes are TRBV20-1 and TRBJ1-1; TRBD1 matches 10 bases. The CDR3 sequence is CSALNHRDRGAFF. In nucleotides, the CDR3 is TGCAGTGCTCTCAATCACCGGGACAGGGGAGCTTTCTTT.